This T cell receptor (beta chain) emerged from a study of Graves' ophthalmopathy and Graves' hyperthyroidism. Fresh peripheral blood (approximately 10 ml) yielded the PBMCs. Many counts were recorded for this clonotype. CDR1 and CDR2 from the germline V gene are SEHNR and FQNEAQ (reference sequence). CDR3 length: 13 amino acids. The V end lost 7 bases, the J end lost 3 bases, and 12 bases lay between the germline ends. RNA transcripts served as template for amplifying TCR beta CDR3 sequences. The first round was an RT-PCR with HTBI primers, and the second round was a multiplex PCR. TCRdb independently ran MiXCR on the multiplex PCR reads; one entry per CDR3 protein. Of about 640,000 distinct CDR3 sequences listed, about two fifths are singletons.

The chain uses TRBV7-9 and TRBJ1-2, with D hard to call. The clonotype originates from an adult man with Graves' ophthalmopathy. Material for sequencing was peripheral blood. This chain's CDR3 is CASMIENDYGYTF. The CDR3 nucleotides read TGTGCCAGCATGATTGAAAACGACTATGGCTACACCTTC.